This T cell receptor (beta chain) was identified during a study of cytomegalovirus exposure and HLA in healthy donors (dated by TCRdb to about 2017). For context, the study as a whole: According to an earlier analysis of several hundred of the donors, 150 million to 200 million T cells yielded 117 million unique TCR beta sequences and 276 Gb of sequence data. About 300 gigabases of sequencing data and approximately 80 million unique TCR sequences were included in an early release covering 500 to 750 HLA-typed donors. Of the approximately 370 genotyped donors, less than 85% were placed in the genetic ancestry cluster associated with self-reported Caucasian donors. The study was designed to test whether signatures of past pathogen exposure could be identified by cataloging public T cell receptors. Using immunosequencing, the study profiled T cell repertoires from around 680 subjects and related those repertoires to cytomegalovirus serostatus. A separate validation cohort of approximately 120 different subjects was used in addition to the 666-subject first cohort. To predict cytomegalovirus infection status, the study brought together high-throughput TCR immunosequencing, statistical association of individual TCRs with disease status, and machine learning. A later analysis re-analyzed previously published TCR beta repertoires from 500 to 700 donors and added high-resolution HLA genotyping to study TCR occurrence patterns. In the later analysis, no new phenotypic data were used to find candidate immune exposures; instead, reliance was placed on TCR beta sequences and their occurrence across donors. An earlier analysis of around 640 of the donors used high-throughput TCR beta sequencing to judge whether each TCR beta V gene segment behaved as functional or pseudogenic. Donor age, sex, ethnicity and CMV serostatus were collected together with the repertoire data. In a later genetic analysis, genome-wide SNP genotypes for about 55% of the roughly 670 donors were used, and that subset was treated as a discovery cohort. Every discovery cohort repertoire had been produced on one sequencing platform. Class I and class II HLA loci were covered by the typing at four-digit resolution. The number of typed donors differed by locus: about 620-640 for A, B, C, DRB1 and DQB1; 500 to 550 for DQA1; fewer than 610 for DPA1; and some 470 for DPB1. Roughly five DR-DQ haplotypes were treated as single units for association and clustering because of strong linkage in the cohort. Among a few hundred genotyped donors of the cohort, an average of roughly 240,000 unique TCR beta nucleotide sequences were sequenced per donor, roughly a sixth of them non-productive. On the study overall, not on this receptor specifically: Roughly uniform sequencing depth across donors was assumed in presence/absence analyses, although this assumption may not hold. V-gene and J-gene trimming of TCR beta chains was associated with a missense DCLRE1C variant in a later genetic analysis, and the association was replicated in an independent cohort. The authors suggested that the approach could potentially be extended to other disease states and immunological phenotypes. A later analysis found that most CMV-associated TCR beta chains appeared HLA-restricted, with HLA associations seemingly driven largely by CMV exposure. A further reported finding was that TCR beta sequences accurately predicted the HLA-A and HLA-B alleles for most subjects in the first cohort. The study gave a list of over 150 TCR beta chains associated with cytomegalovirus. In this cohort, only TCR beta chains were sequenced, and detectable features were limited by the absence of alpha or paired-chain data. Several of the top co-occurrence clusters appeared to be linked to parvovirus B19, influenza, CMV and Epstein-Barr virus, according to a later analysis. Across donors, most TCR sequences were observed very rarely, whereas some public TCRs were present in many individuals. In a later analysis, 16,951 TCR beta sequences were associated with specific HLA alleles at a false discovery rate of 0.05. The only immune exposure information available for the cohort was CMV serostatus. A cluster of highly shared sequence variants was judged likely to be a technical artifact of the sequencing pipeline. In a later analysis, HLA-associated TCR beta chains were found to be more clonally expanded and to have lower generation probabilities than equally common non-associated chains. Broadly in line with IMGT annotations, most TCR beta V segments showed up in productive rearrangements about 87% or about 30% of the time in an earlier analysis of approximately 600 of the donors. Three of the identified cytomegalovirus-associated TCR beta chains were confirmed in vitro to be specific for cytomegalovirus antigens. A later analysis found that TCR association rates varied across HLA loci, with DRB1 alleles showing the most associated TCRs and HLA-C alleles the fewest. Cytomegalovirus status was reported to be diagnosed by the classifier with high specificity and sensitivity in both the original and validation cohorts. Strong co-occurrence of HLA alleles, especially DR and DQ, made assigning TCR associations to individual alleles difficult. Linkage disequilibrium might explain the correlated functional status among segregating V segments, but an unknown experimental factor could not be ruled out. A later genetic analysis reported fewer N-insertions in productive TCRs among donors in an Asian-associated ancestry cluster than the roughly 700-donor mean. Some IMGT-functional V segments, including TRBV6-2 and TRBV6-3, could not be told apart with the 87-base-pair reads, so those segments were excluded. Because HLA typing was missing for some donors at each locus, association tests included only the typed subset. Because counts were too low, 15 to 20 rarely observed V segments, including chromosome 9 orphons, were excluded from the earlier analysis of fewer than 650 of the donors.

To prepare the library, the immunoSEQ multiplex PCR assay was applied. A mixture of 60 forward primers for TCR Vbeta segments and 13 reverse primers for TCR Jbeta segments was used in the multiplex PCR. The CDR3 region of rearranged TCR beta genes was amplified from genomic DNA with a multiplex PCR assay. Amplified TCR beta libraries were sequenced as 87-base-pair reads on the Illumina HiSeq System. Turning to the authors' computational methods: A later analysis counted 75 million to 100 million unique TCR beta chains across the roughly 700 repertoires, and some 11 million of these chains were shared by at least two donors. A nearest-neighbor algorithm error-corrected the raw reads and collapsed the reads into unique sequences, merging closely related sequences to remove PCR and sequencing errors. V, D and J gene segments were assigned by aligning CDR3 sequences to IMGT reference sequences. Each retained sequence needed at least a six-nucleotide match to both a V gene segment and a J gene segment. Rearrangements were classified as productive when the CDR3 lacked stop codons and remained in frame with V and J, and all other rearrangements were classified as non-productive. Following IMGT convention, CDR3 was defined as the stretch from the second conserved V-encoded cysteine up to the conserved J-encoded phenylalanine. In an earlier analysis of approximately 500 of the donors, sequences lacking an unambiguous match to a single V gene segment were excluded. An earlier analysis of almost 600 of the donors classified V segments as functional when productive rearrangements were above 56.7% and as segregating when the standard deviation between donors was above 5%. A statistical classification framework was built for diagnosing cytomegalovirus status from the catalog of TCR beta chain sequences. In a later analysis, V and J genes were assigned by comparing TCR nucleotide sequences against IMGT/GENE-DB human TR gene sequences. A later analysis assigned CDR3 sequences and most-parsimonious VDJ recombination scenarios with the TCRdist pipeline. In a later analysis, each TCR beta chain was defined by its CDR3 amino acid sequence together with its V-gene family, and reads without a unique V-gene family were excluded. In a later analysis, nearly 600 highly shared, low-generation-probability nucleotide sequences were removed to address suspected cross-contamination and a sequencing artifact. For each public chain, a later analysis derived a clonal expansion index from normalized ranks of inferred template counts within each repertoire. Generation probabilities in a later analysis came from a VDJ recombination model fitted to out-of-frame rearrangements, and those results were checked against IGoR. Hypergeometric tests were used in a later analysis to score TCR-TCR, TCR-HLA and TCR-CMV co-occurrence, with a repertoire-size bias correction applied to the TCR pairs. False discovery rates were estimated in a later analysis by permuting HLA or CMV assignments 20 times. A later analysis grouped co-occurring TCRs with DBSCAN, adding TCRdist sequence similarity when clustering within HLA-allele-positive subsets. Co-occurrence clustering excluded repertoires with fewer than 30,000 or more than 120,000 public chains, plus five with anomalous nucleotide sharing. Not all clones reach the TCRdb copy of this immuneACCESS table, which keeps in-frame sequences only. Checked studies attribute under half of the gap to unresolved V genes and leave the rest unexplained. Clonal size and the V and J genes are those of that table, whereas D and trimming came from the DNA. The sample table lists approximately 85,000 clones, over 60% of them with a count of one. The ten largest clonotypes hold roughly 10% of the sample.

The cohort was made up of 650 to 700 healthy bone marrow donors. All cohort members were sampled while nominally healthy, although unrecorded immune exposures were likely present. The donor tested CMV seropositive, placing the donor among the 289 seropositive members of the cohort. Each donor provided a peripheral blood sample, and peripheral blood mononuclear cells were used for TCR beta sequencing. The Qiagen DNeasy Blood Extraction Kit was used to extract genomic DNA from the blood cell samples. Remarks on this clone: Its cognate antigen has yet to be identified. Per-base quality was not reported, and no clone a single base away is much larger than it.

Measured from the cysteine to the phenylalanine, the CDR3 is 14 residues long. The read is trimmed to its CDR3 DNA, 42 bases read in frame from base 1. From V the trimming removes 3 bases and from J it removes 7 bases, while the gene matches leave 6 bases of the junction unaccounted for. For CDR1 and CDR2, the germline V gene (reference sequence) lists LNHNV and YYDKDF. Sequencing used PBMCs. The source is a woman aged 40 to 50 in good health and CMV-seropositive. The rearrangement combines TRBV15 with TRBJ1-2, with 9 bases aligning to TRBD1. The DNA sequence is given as TGTGCCACCAGCAGTACCGGGACAGGGAGTGGCTACACCTTC. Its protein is CATSSTGTGSGYTF.